These 2 T cell receptor beta chains were sequenced from one sample in a study of cytomegalovirus exposure and HLA in healthy donors. TCRdb's table, derived via immunoSEQ multiplex PCR, lists solely in-frame clones and lacks some. The table includes 30,000 to 40,000 clones, approximately 92% detected once. Sequenced sample: PBMCs. These receptors were taken from a man aged 18-30 years in good health and CMV-seronegative.

CDR3 protein: CASSVAGTDTQYF. The CDR3 DNA follows: TGTGCCAGCAGCGTAGCAGGCACAGATACGCAGTATTTT. The V gene is TRBV9, the J gene TRBJ2-3; D gene unclear. Germline CDR1 reads SGDLS; CDR2 reads YYNGEE. The CDR3 totals 13 residues. Between the trimmed V and J ends, which lost 0 bases and 1 base, there was a span of 3 bases.

This clone was recorded once. J is TRBJ1-2 and V is TRBV9, with 8 bases aligning to TRBD1. This CDR3 is built from 15 residues. Trimming cost V 4 bases and J 5 bases; bases outside gene matches: 10. CDR1 SGDLS and CDR2 YYNGEE come from the germline V gene. CDR3 loop: CASSLRTQGAYGYTF. The CDR3 coding sequence is TGTGCCAGCAGCCTTCGGACCCAGGGGGCTTATGGCTACACCTTC.